Presented here are 14 T cell receptor beta chains from one specimen sequenced in a study of identical twins. One entry per CDR3 protein, called by TCRdb with MiXCR from the 5' RACE reads. The data contain fewer than 550,000 distinct CDR3 sequences, roughly 15% of them singletons. These same data were also listed under a study on yellow fever vaccine responses in identical twins.

Sample: CD4+ T cells sorted from blood. The receptors stem from a young woman in good health.

A few counts support this clonotype. The chain joins TRBV25-1 to TRBJ2-1, with 8 bases matching TRBD2. Germline CDR1 and CDR2: MGHDK and SYGVNS. With 5 bases clipped from V and 5 bases from J, the junction kept 8 bases outside the gene matches. The CDR3 runs to 15 residues. CDR3 protein: CASSNPGGPHNEQFF. The CDR3 region has the DNA TGTGCCAGCAGTAACCCGGGAGGGCCCCACAATGAGCAGTTCTTC.

This rearrangement joins TRBV12-3 or TRBV12-4 to TRBJ1-1; perhaps TRBD1 as D (5 bases). CDR3 length equals 12 residues. The V end was cut by 10 bases, the J end by 6 bases, with 15 bases between. CDR3 sequence: CATNAQGPEAFF. The CDR3 DNA reads TGTGCCACCAATGCCCAGGGCCCTGAAGCTTTCTTT.

This clonotype occurred a few times. The genes are TRBV4-1 and TRBJ2-7; weak D call: TRBD1 (5 bases). The germline V gene encodes CDR1 MGHRA and CDR2 YSYEKL. The V and J ends lost 0 bases and 5 bases respectively, with 14 bases between them. This CDR3 is built from 15 residues. The CDR3 sequence is CASSQEGHRVDEQYF. As DNA, the CDR3 is TGCGCCAGCAGCCAAGAGGGGCATAGGGTAGACGAGCAGTACTTC.

This clonotype was counted between two and nine times. The chain has TRBV5-1 and TRBJ1-6, with 8 bases identical to TRBD1. CDR1 is SGHRS, CDR2 YFSETQ, per germline. This CDR3 spans 15 amino acids. With 1 base clipped from V and 6 bases from J, the junction kept 3 bases outside the gene matches. The CDR3 loop is CASSLTGQANSPLHF. Here the CDR3 DNA reads TGCGCCAGCAGCTTGACGGGACAGGCTAATTCACCCCTCCACTTT.

This clonotype was counted many times. This rearrangement joins TRBV20-1 to TRBJ2-3; the D is unclear. Trimming removed 3 bases at V and 2 bases at J, with 21 bases between. Germline values: CDR1 DFQATT, CDR2 SNEGSKA (reference sequence). The CDR3 is made up of 17 amino acids. The CDR3 coding sequence is TGCAGTGCTAGGGGCTCGCTCTACAGTTATTTCACAGATACGCAGTATTTT. Translating it yields CSARGSLYSYFTDTQYF.

This clonotype was observed a few times. V gene TRBV12-3 or TRBV12-4 combines with J gene TRBJ2-7; TRBD2 aligns across 7 bases. The CDR3 runs 14 residues. Trimming at V came to 5 bases and at J to 5 bases, leaving 9 bases not matched to a gene. The CDR3 region has the DNA TGTGCCAGCAGTCCTGGGAGGGTCGTGAACGAGCAGTACGTC. Its translation is CASSPGRVVNEQYV.

This clonotype appeared a few times. This sequence joins TRBV28 and TRBJ1-5, with D unclear. Germline V gene lookup returns CDR1 MDHEN and CDR2 SYDVKM. The CDR3 has 15 residues. V lost 4 bases to trimming and J lost 0 bases, with 10 bases between them. DNA of the CDR3: TGTGCCAGCAGTTCAACAACGTATAGCAATCAGCCCCAGCATTTT. Translating gives CASSSTTYSNQPQHF.

The chain carries TRBV20-1 and TRBJ2-5; 10 nucleotides align to TRBD2. Unmatched junction bases numbered 10, after V lost 1 base and J lost 5 bases. The CDR3 is made up of 16 amino acids. Germline loops: CDR1 DFQATT, CDR2 SNEGSKA (reference sequence). CDR3 DNA sequence: TGCAGTGCTAGAGCCGCTAGCGGGAGAGGAGGGGAGACCCAGTACTTC. Its translation is CSARAASGRGGETQYF.

The J gene is TRBJ2-2, the V gene TRBV20-1; tentative D call: TRBD1 (5 bases). The CDR3 contains 13 residues. In germline, CDR1 is DFQATT, CDR2 SNEGSKA (reference sequence). V lost 5 bases to trimming and J lost 4 bases, with 11 bases between them. The CDR3 DNA reads TGCAGTGCTCCCGACAGACTCACCGGGGAGCTGTTTTTT. Protein product: CSAPDRLTGELFF.

This chain uses TRBV5-1 with TRBJ2-1, with D perhaps TRBD1 (5 bases). Germline CDR1 SGHRS, CDR2 YFSETQ. V dropped 4 bases and J dropped 0 bases, with 14 bases sitting between them. CDR3 length: 16 amino acids. CDR3: CASSKIQASSYNEQFF. CDR3 DNA: TGCGCCAGCAGCAAAATACAGGCGAGCTCCTACAATGAGCAGTTCTTC.

This chain joins TRBV19 and TRBJ1-1; D is perhaps TRBD1 (5 bases). Trimming stripped 3 bases from V and 2 bases from J, with 10 bases between. Germline loops: CDR1 LNHDA, CDR2 SQIVND (reference sequence). This CDR3 comprises 14 residues. CDR3 region: CASSMVGGNTEAFF. The DNA of the CDR3 is TGTGCCAGTAGTATGGTCGGGGGTAACACTGAAGCTTTCTTT.

The J gene is TRBJ2-5, the V gene TRBV14, with a possible D match to TRBD2 (5 bases). The V and J ends lost 3 bases and 5 bases respectively, with 13 bases between them. The germline CDR1 and CDR2 sequences are SGHDN and FVKESK. The CDR3 consists of 14 residues. CDR3 region: CASSQSGKGETQYF. CDR3 nucleotide sequence: TGTGCCAGCAGCCAGTCCGGGAAGGGTGAGACCCAGTACTTC.

In its sample, this clonotype was seen a few times. The chain carries TRBV4-1 and TRBJ1-2; no definite D call. Trimming took 0 bases from V and 5 from J, leaving 10 bases between them. The CDR3 has 14 residues. CDR1 and CDR2 (germline): MGHRA, YSYEKL. This CDR3 is CASSQEWTPYGYTF. The DNA for the CDR3 is TGCGCCAGCAGCCAAGAGTGGACCCCGTATGGCTACACCTTC.

This clonotype was seen a few times. This rearrangement joins TRBV7-6 to TRBJ2-3, with 8 nucleotides matching TRBD1. Germline loops: CDR1 SGHVS, CDR2 FNYEAQ. The CDR3 runs 14 residues. The J segment lost 4 bases and the V segment lost 4 bases, leaving 4 bases of the junction unmatched. The CDR3 bases are TGTGCCAGCAGCTATGGACAGGGCCCAGATACGCAGTATTTT. Protein product: CASSYGQGPDTQYF.